Each of the 26 T cell receptor beta chains below was sequenced from the same sample in a study of blood T cells in healthy people across ages. Sample-barcoded 5' priming and a J-beta primer mix drove a second PCR of 7 to 11 cycles. Each CDR3 protein is one row after TCRdb ran MiXCR on the 5' RACE reads. The sample shows some 1.5 million distinct CDR3 sequences, 40% to 45% of them seen only once. Sequencing was performed on blood. The receptors here all came from a woman between 18 and 30 years old in good health.

The chain carries TRBV28 and TRBJ1-1, with TRBD1 matching over 8 bases. Losses at the gene ends were 2 bases for V and 0 bases for J; bases not matched to a gene: 2. This CDR3 spans 15 amino acids. Germline CDR1 MDHEN, CDR2 SYDVKM. CDR3 coding DNA: TGTGCCAGCAGTTTACGGGACAGGATGAACACTGAAGCTTTCTTT. This sequence encodes CASSLRDRMNTEAFF. The variable domain in full, with the rest retrieved from reference TRBV28 and TRBJ1-1, is DVKVTQSSRYLVKRTGEKVFLECVQDMDHENMFWYRQDPGLGLRLIYFSYDVKMKEKGDIPEGYSVSREKKERFSLILESASTNQTSMYLCASSLRDRMNTEAFFGQGTRLTVV.

The chain has TRBV28 and TRBJ1-3, with D unresolved. Trimming shortened V by 6 bases and J by 8 bases, and 5 bases separated the two germline ends. Germline assignment: CDR1 MDHEN and CDR2 SYDVKM. The CDR3 sequence is 10 residues long. CDR3 sequence reads: CASSRYTIYF. The CDR3 coding sequence is TGTGCCAGCAGCCGATACACCATATATTTT.

The rearrangement links TRBV6-5 to TRBJ2-1, with 7 bases matching TRBD2. The CDR3 spans 13 residues. Germline V CDR1 and CDR2: MNHEY, SVGAGI. J gave up 7 bases and V 6 bases, and 6 bases lay outside the gene matches. The CDR3 DNA follows: TGTGCCAGCAGCCGACTAGCCCGAAATGAGCAGTTCTTC. This encodes CASSRLARNEQFF.

V is TRBV29-1 and J is TRBJ1-1; D gene unclear. V lost 7 bases and J lost 4, with 13 bases in between. This CDR3 is built from 12 residues. The germline gives CDR1 SQVTM, CDR2 ANQGSEA. CDR3 nucleotide sequence: TGCAGCGGTGGGAGAACTGGCACTGAAGCTTTCTTT. Amino acid sequence: CSGGRTGTEAFF.

V usage is TRBV6-5 and J usage is TRBJ1-2; the D gene is possibly TRBD1 (5 bases). This CDR3 region has 12 residues. V shed 6 bases and J shed 6 bases, with 11 bases lying between them. Germline CDR1 reads MNHEY; CDR2 reads SVGAGI. CDR3 sequence reads: CASRTELDGYTF. The CDR3 DNA reads as TGTGCCAGCAGGACAGAATTGGATGGCTACACCTTC.

The chain uses TRBV6-2 or TRBV6-3 and TRBJ2-7, with 8 bases fitting TRBD1. The V gene's germline CDR1 is MNHEY and CDR2 SVGEGT. The CDR3 is 12 residues long. The V gene end was trimmed by 11 bases and the J gene end by 7 bases; junction bases not matched to a gene: 10. This CDR3 is CASTGAYNEQYF. CDR3 coding DNA: TGTGCCTCGACAGGGGCCTACAATGAGCAGTACTTC.

This clonotype has more than one count but fewer than ten. In DNA form, the CDR3 reads TGCAGTGCAGACCGGATTCCTCGGACCCTTTCTAACTATGGCTACACCTTC. Encoded protein: CSADRIPRTLSNYGYTF. This sequence joins TRBV20-1 and TRBJ1-2; D is undetermined. Germline CDR1 is DFQATT and CDR2 is SNEGSKA (reference sequence). V gave up 6 bases and J gave up 0 bases, with 23 bases separating them. The CDR3 runs to 17 residues.

The chain recombines TRBV20-1 with TRBJ1-1; no reliable D call. V lost 3 bases, J lost 1 base, and 9 bases lay in between. Germline CDR1 DFQATT, CDR2 SNEGSKA (reference sequence). This CDR3 has 13 residues. The CDR3 DNA sequence: TGCAGTGCTAGGGAGTATCGGAACACTGAAGCTTTCTTT. This codes for CSAREYRNTEAFF.

The chain is built from TRBV20-1 and TRBJ2-1, with D perhaps TRBD2 (6 bases). There are 15 residues in the CDR3. Germline V CDR1 and CDR2: DFQATT, SNEGSKA (reference sequence). V was cut by 0 bases and J by 5 bases, with 14 bases left in between. CDR3 nucleotide sequence: TGCAGTGCTAGAGATCCCGGGACTCGACACAATGAGCAGTTCTTC. Translation gives CSARDPGTRHNEQFF.

The CDR3 region is CSVDIGTVMDTYGYTF. CDR3 nucleotides: TGCAGCGTTGACATCGGGACGGTTATGGATACGTATGGCTACACCTTC. The chain joins TRBV29-1 to TRBJ1-2, with D perhaps TRBD1 (5 bases). Trimming stripped 3 bases from V and 5 bases from J, with 22 bases between. This CDR3 is built from 16 residues. Germline V gene lookup returns CDR1 SQVTM and CDR2 ANQGSEA.

The chain uses TRBV20-1 and TRBJ1-2; 8 positions agree with TRBD1. The CDR3 has 11 amino acids. Germline CDR1 reads DFQATT; CDR2 reads SNEGSKA (reference sequence). The CDR3 reads CSGAGGVGYTF. The CDR3 DNA is TGCAGCGGAGCAGGGGGCGTTGGCTACACCTTC.

This rearrangement joins TRBV29-1 to TRBJ2-7; 7 bases fit TRBD2. The CDR3 length is 17 residues. CDR1 is SQVTM and CDR2 is ANQGSEA in the germline V gene. J lost 5 bases, V lost 4 bases, and 20 bases had no gene match. The CDR3 spells CSVVVRGRAEVTHEQYF. The CDR3 DNA reads TGCAGCGTTGTGGTTAGAGGGAGGGCCGAGGTAACCCACGAGCAGTACTTC.

This sequence joins TRBV27 and TRBJ1-5; no reliable D call. Trimming shortened V by 6 bases and J by 5 bases, and 17 bases separated the two germline ends. The CDR3 runs to 15 residues. CDR1 and CDR2 from the germline V gene are MNHEY and SMNVEV (reference sequence). CDR3 protein: CASSPDGRVYQPQHF. CDR3 nucleotide sequence: TGTGCCAGCAGCCCGGACGGACGGGTGTATCAGCCCCAGCATTTT.

Of note for this clonotype: The DNA is left out, because the CDR3 cannot be placed on it with certainty; the CDR3 is given as TCRdb lists it. The rearrangement uses TRBV6-2 or TRBV6-3 and TRBJ1-4; the table gives TRBD1 as D, unverified against the DNA. Per germline, CDR1 MNHEY and CDR2 SVGEGT. The CDR3 sequence runs 14 residues, both termini included. CDR3 sequence reads: CASSTSWGEEKLFF.

This clonotype has more than one count but fewer than ten. The J gene is TRBJ2-7, the V gene TRBV7-9, with D perhaps TRBD1 (6 bases). CDR1 is SEHNR, CDR2 FQNEAQ, per germline (reference sequence). This CDR3 is built from 14 residues. V lost 3 bases, J lost 0 bases, and 9 bases lay in between. The CDR3 is CASSLDSFSYEQYF. CDR3 DNA: TGTGCCAGCAGCTTGGACAGTTTCTCCTACGAGCAGTACTTC.

This clonotype was seen a few times. A much larger clone is a single base away; this may be a read error. The genes are TRBV20-1 and TRBJ2-1, with D unclear. Germline V gene data show CDR1 as DFQATT and CDR2 as SNEGSKA (reference sequence). This CDR3 region has 13 residues. The V and J ends lost 5 bases and 0 bases respectively, with 8 bases between them. The CDR3 sequence: CSAPDSSYNEQFF. CDR3 in DNA: TGCAGTGCTCCAGATAGCTCCTACAATGAGCAGTTCTTC.

This clonotype was seen only a few times. The CDR3 is CASSLAGTTGDGYTF. The DNA for the CDR3 is TGTGCCAGCAGCTTAGCTGGGACAACGGGTGATGGCTACACCTTC. V gene TRBV7-8 combines with J gene TRBJ1-2, with D perhaps TRBD1 (6 bases). With 0 bases removed from V and 6 bases from J, the gap between germline ends came to 14 bases. Germline values: CDR1 SGHVS, CDR2 FQNEAQ. The CDR3 covers 15 residues. The full variable domain, its missing parts supplied by reference TRBV7-8 and TRBJ1-2, is GAGVSQSPRYKVAKRGQDVALRCDPISGHVSLFWYQQALGQGPEFLTYFQNEAQLDKSGLPSDRFFAERPEGSVSTLKIQRTQQEDSAVYLCASSLAGTTGDGYTFGSGTRLTVV.

The chain combines TRBV2 with TRBJ2-5; D might be TRBD1 (5 bases). Germline CDR1 reads SNHLY; CDR2 reads FYNNEI. Deletions cut 6 bases from V and 5 bases from J, with 19 bases between. This CDR3 is 15 amino acids long. The CDR3 bases are TGTGCCAGCAGAAGATCGCGCAGGGTGGGGGAGACCCAGTACTTC. This translates into CASRRSRRVGETQYF.

This clonotype was recorded a few times. This CDR3 reads CASSFPSGGARADTQYF. The CDR3 bases are TGCGCCAGCAGCTTTCCTAGCGGGGGGGCCCGAGCAGATACGCAGTATTTT. The genes are TRBV5-1 and TRBJ2-3, with 12 bases matching TRBD2. Trimming took 2 bases from V and 4 from J; bases not matched to a gene: 8. Germline V gene data show CDR1 as SGHRS and CDR2 as YFSETQ. CDR3 size: 17 residues.

This clonotype was seen ten or more times. The chain's CDR3 is CASTLGQNNEQFF. The CDR3, as DNA: TGTGCCAGCACATTGGGGCAGAACAATGAGCAGTTCTTC. V is TRBV12-3 or TRBV12-4 and J is TRBJ2-1, with TRBD1 as a possible D gene (5 bases). The CDR3 is 13 amino acids. Trimming took off 7 bases at V and 5 bases at J, with 12 bases between the two ends.

The chain employs TRBV5-1 and TRBJ2-1, with TRBD2 matching 10 bases. The CDR3 is made up of 15 amino acids. The ends lost 0 bases at V and 8 bases at J; junction bases unmatched: 5. Germline V lookup: CDR1 SGHRS, CDR2 YFSETQ. CDR3 amino acids: CASSLVLAGSYEQFF. The CDR3 bases are TGCGCCAGCAGCTTGGTACTAGCGGGATCATATGAGCAGTTCTTC.

A few counts support this clonotype. This chain connects TRBV5-1 to TRBJ2-5, with D uncertain. The V end was cut by 2 bases, the J end by 3 bases, with 8 bases between. The germline V gene encodes CDR1 SGHRS and CDR2 YFSETQ. This CDR3 region has 13 residues. CDR3 residues: CASSFGNKETQYF. Written as DNA, the CDR3 is TGCGCCAGCAGCTTCGGCAATAAAGAGACCCAGTACTTC.

The rearrangement joins TRBV14 to TRBJ1-4; D gene uncertain. CDR1 and CDR2 (germline): SGHDN, FVKESK. The CDR3 length is 17 residues. The V and J ends lost 0 bases and 4 bases respectively, with 15 bases between them. This chain's CDR3 is CASSQETGLRVNEKLFF. CDR3 nucleotides: TGTGCCAGCAGCCAAGAAACGGGATTACGGGTTAATGAAAAACTGTTTTTT. Full variable domain (remainder filled in from reference TRBV14 and TRBJ1-4): EAGVTQFPSHSVIEKGQTVTLRCDPISGHDNLYWYRRVMGKEIKFLLHFVKESKQDESGMPNNRFLAERTGGTYSTLKVQPAELEDSGVYFCASSQETGLRVNEKLFFGSGTQLSVL.

The chain combines TRBV5-1 with TRBJ2-5; 7 nucleotides match TRBD1. Germline V CDR1 and CDR2: SGHRS, YFSETQ. The CDR3 has 13 residues. The V segment lost 3 bases and the J segment 5 bases; nucleotides outside the gene matches: 4. This CDR3 reads CASSSGTVETQYF. In DNA form, the CDR3 reads TGCGCCAGCAGCTCCGGGACAGTTGAGACCCAGTACTTC.

This clonotype appeared a few times. Its ends do not fully match the called genes, so a read error is possible. The chain combines TRBV5-1 with TRBJ1-5; D is uncertain. This CDR3 is built from 15 residues. The germline CDR1 and CDR2 sequences are SGHRS and YFSETQ. The CDR3, as DNA: TGCGCCAGCAGCCCCGAAGGTGACTCCAATCAGCCTCAGCATTTT. Translating gives CASSPEGDSNQPQHF.

This sequence joins TRBV9 and TRBJ2-3, with 11 nucleotides matching TRBD2. This CDR3 has 16 amino acids. Unmatched junction bases numbered 8, after V lost 0 bases and J lost 8 bases. Germline V gene data show CDR1 as SGDLS and CDR2 as YYNGEE. CDR3 DNA sequence: TGTGCCAGCAGCGTAGAACTAGCGGGGGCGTCGGGTACGCAGTATTTT. Encoded protein: CASSVELAGASGTQYF.